One and the same sample provided the 24 T cell receptor beta chains below, sequenced in a study of CD8 T cells in ankylosing spondylitis. TCRdb passed the 5' RACE reads through MiXCR, listing each CDR3 protein once. The sample shows 200,000 or so distinct CDR3 sequences, 15% to 20% of them seen only once. The source material was blood, either unsorted or a sorted T cell fraction (not recorded which). The receptor set was obtained from a male donor under 30 with ankylosing spondylitis or in good health (not recorded which).

In its sample, this clonotype was seen many times. V usage is TRBV18 and J usage is TRBJ2-1, with 7 bases that match TRBD2. This CDR3 is 20 amino acids long. Germline CDR1 is KGHSH and CDR2 is LQKENI. After removal of 2 bases from V and 2 bases from J, the junction contained 18 bases not matched to a gene. The CDR3 sequence: CASSPALAEVDLLTYNEQFF. The CDR3 DNA reads as TGTGCCAGCTCACCAGCCCTAGCGGAAGTCGACCTATTGACCTACAATGAGCAGTTCTTC.

This clonotype has ten or more counts. The chain carries TRBV27 and TRBJ2-6, with D maybe TRBD1 (5 bases). With 5 bases removed from V and 0 bases from J, the gap between germline ends came to 11 bases. This CDR3 region has 16 residues. CDR1 and CDR2 from the germline V gene are MNHEY and SMNVEV (reference sequence). Written as DNA, the CDR3 is TGTGCCAGCAGTCCAAAACAGGTCTCTGGGGCCAACGTCCTGACTTTC. Translating gives CASSPKQVSGANVLTF.

This clonotype was counted ten times or more. The chain has TRBV29-1 and TRBJ1-1, with 7 nucleotides matching TRBD1. V lost 1 base to trimming and J lost 11 bases; unmatched junction nucleotides: 10. The CDR3 covers 13 residues. CDR1 is SQVTM, CDR2 ANQGSEA, per germline. CDR3 DNA sequence: TGCAGCGTTGAAGCGCGCACAGGGGAAGGGGCTTTCTTT. Amino acids: CSVEARTGEGAFF. The whole variable domain, remainder taken from reference TRBV29-1 and TRBJ1-1, is SAVISQKPSRDICQRGTSLTIQCQVDSQVTMMFWYRQQPGQSLTLIATANQGSEATYESGFVIDKFPISRPNLTFSTLTVSNMSPEDSSIYLCSVEARTGEGAFFGQGTRLTVV.

This clonotype was seen many times. V gene TRBV14 combines with J gene TRBJ1-4; unclear D gene. CDR3 length: 15 residues. V gave up 0 bases and J gave up 10 bases, with 15 bases separating them. Germline CDR1 SGHDN, CDR2 FVKESK. The CDR3, as DNA: TGTGCCAGCAGCCAAGAAATCGCGGCAGTTGGAAAACTGTTTTTT. Protein: CASSQEIAAVGKLFF.

This clonotype was seen at least ten times. The chain employs TRBV5-1 and TRBJ1-1, with D perhaps TRBD1 (6 bases). The CDR3 runs to 16 residues. Trimming removed 10 bases at V and 1 base at J, with 23 bases between. The germline V gene has CDR1 SGHRS and CDR2 YFSETQ. CDR3 in amino acids: CASEEGGGGWNTEAFF. The CDR3 nucleotides read TGCGCCTCCGAGGAGGGGGGCGGAGGTTGGAACACTGAAGCTTTCTTT.

Many counts were recorded for this clonotype. The chain carries TRBV12-5 and TRBJ2-1; 13 bases agree with TRBD2. The CDR3 length is 16 residues. CDR1 is LGHNT and CDR2 is FRNRAP in the germline V gene. The V gene end was trimmed by 4 bases and the J gene end by 3 bases; junction bases not matched to a gene: 3. Here the CDR3 reads CASGSGTSGDYNEQFF. DNA for the CDR3: TGTGCTAGTGGTTCCGGGACTAGCGGGGACTACAATGAGCAGTTCTTC.

This clonotype was recorded many times. V is TRBV20-1 and J is TRBJ2-2; 9 bases align to TRBD2. The CDR3 runs 16 residues. The J segment lost 3 bases and the V segment lost 2 bases, leaving 7 bases of the junction unmatched. The germline V gene has CDR1 DFQATT and CDR2 SNEGSKA (reference sequence). For the CDR3, the DNA is TGCAGTGCTAGAAGTTCGCCTAGCGGGGACACCGGGGAGCTGTTTTTT. It is translated as CSARSSPSGDTGELFF.

The gene calls are TRBV29-1 and TRBJ2-2; D unclear. Germline-derived CDR1 and CDR2 are SQVTM and ANQGSEA. Deletions cut 3 bases from V and 8 bases from J, with 7 bases between. The CDR3 sequence is 11 residues long. The CDR3 bases are TGCAGCGTTGAGCGGTGGGGGGAGCTGTTTTTT. Translation: CSVERWGELFF.

This clonotype was counted only a few times. This chain joins TRBV5-1 and TRBJ2-2; D perhaps matches TRBD1 (6 bases). Germline CDR1 SGHRS, CDR2 YFSETQ. Trimming pared 2 bases from V and 1 base from J, leaving 21 bases between. The CDR3 runs 19 residues. This CDR3 is CASSFTGTGTPKNTGELFF. As DNA, the CDR3 is TGCGCCAGCAGCTTCACCGGTACCGGGACACCCAAGAACACCGGGGAGCTGTTTTTT.

This clonotype has ten or more counts. The J gene is TRBJ2-1, the V gene TRBV27; D is unclear. CDR1 MNHEY and CDR2 SMNVEV come from the germline V gene (reference sequence). The CDR3 spans 11 residues. With 7 bases removed from V and 3 bases from J, the gap between germline ends came to 4 bases. The CDR3 loop is CASTFYNEQFF. Here the CDR3 DNA reads TGTGCCAGCACCTTCTACAATGAGCAGTTCTTC.

This clonotype has a handful of counts. The V call is TRBV20-1, the J call TRBJ2-7; no clear D gene. V was clipped by 3 bases and J by 3 bases, with 6 bases between them. The CDR3 is 11 amino acids. Germline V gene sequence: CDR1 DFQATT, CDR2 SNEGSKA (reference sequence). The CDR3 spells CSASDDYEQYV. The CDR3 DNA sequence: TGCAGTGCTAGTGACGACTACGAGCAGTACGTC.

This clonotype was counted ten times or more. The chain is built from TRBV6-6 and TRBJ1-1, with D perhaps matching TRBD1 (6 bases). Germline-derived CDR1 and CDR2 are MNHNY and SVGAGI (reference sequence). V was clipped by 5 bases and J by 7 bases, with 23 bases between them. This CDR3 contains 16 residues. The CDR3 DNA reads as TGTGCCAGCAGTCTAAGGGGGGGCGGGGGCAAAGGTGAAGCTTTCTTT. Encoded protein: CASSLRGGGGKGEAFF.

This clonotype was seen many times. The rearrangement joins TRBV6-6 to TRBJ2-6; no clear D. Per germline, CDR1 MNHNY and CDR2 SVGAGI (reference sequence). The CDR3 is 10 residues long. Between the trimmed V and J ends, which lost 5 bases and 17 bases, there was a span of 10 bases. The CDR3 region is CASSSSKMTF. The CDR3 nucleotides read TGTGCCAGCAGTAGCTCCAAGATGACTTTC.

This clonotype was seen at least ten times. This chain connects TRBV24-1 to TRBJ2-1; 9 bases match TRBD2. The CDR3 has 14 amino acids. Trimming cost V 9 bases and J 13 bases; bases outside gene matches: 15. Germline-derived CDR1 and CDR2 are KGHDR and SFDVKD. In nucleotides, the CDR3 is TGTGCCACCTCAATGCAGGGACTAGCCGAAAGTCAGTTCTTC. It specifies CATSMQGLAESQFF.

CDR3 nucleotides: TGCAGTGCTACCCGACTAGTCGGGCTTGTGGGGGATGAGCAGTTCTTC. Protein product: CSATRLVGLVGDEQFF. The chain uses TRBV20-1 and TRBJ2-1; possible D gene TRBD2, 6 bases. Germline CDR1 and CDR2: DFQATT and SNEGSKA (reference sequence). With 4 bases removed from V and 8 bases from J, the gap between germline ends came to 24 bases. The CDR3 has 16 amino acids.

There are many counts of this clonotype. The chain uses TRBV19 and TRBJ2-2; D gene uncertain. V dropped 0 bases and J dropped 0 bases, with 14 bases sitting between them. This CDR3 has 18 amino acids. Germline CDR1 and CDR2: LNHDA and SQIVND (reference sequence). This CDR3 reads CASSIDLVTVANTGELFF. DNA for the CDR3: TGTGCCAGTAGTATAGATCTTGTCACAGTCGCGAACACCGGGGAGCTGTTTTTT.

This clonotype was counted ten times or more. The CDR3 protein is CATSELAATDTQYF. In nucleotides, the CDR3 is TGTGCCACCAGTGAGCTAGCGGCCACAGATACGCAGTATTTT. The chain employs TRBV15 and TRBJ2-3, with 7 bases lining up with TRBD2. The length of the CDR3 is 14 residues. The trim removed 6 bases at V and 2 bases at J, leaving 5 bases unmatched. CDR1 is LNHNV and CDR2 is YYDKDF in the germline V gene (reference sequence).

The sample holds one count of this clonotype. The V and J genes are TRBV20-1 and TRBJ2-6, with D tentatively TRBD1 (6 bases). Per the germline V gene, CDR1 is DFQATT and CDR2 is SNEGSKA (reference sequence). Between the trimmed V and J ends, which lost 3 bases and 2 bases, there was a span of 8 bases. This CDR3 region has 14 residues. This CDR3 reads CSASYRAGANVLTF. The CDR3 coding sequence is TGCAGTGCTAGCTACAGGGCTGGGGCCAACGTCCTGACTTTC.

The table lists this clonotype with many counts. The chain has TRBV7-3 and TRBJ2-1; the match to TRBD2 covers 9 bases. The CDR3 extends over 16 amino acids. From germline, CDR1 is SGHTA and CDR2 FQGTGA. Trimming cost V 5 bases and J 0 bases; bases outside gene matches: 5. The CDR3 is CASSQGLASSYNEQFF. The DNA for the CDR3 is TGTGCCAGCAGCCAGGGACTAGCAAGCTCCTACAATGAGCAGTTCTTC.

The rearrangement links TRBV5-5 to TRBJ2-2; tentative D call: TRBD1 (5 bases). Deletions cut 0 bases from V and 5 bases from J, with 17 bases between. The CDR3 runs 17 residues. Germline V lookup: CDR1 SGHKS, CDR2 YYEKEE (reference sequence). The CDR3 here is CASSLAPLGPGTGELFF. The CDR3 region has the DNA TGTGCCAGCAGCTTGGCTCCGTTGGGGCCAGGGACCGGGGAGCTGTTTTTT. Together with reference TRBV5-5 and TRBJ2-2, the CDR3 gives the full variable domain: DAGVTQSPTHLIKTRGQQVTLRCSPISGHKSVSWYQQVLGQGPQFIFQYYEKEERGRGNFPDRFSARQFPNYSSELNVNALLLGDSALYLCASSLAPLGPGTGELFFGEGSRLTVL.

This clonotype was recorded many times. The rearrangement links TRBV9 to TRBJ2-1, with 12 bases identical to TRBD2. The CDR3 is made up of 15 amino acids. Germline CDR1 SGDLS, CDR2 YYNGEE. V lost 2 bases and J lost 7; bases outside the gene matches: 4. The CDR3 loop reads CASSVTGTSGNEQFF. The DNA of the CDR3 is TGTGCCAGCAGCGTTACCGGGACTAGCGGGAATGAGCAGTTCTTC.

This clonotype appeared many times. The junction departs from germline at one end; a sequencing error may be responsible. The chain couples TRBV5-1 to TRBJ1-4, with D possibly matching TRBD1 (5 bases). In germline, CDR1 is SGHRS, CDR2 YFSETQ. The CDR3 length is 14 residues. DNA of the CDR3: TGTGCCAGCAGCTTGGGGGGTAACAATGAAAAACTGTTTTTT. It yields the protein CASSLGGNNEKLFF.

This clonotype was seen repeatedly, ten times or more. The rearrangement links TRBV6-2 or TRBV6-3 to TRBJ1-1; D is uncertain. This CDR3 region has 17 residues. In germline, CDR1 is MNHEY, CDR2 SVGEGT. V was cut by 0 bases and J by 2 bases, with 16 bases left in between. The CDR3 nucleotides read TGTGCCAGCAGTTACTCGATTGGGGATGGGCCCAACACTGAAGCTTTCTTT. Amino acids: CASSYSIGDGPNTEAFF.

This clonotype has at least ten counts. CDR3 DNA: TGTGCCAGCAGTCCGGTCAGCGCGACGGCTGCGGGTACGCAGTATTTT. As protein: CASSPVSATAAGTQYF. The chain carries TRBV6-2 or TRBV6-3 and TRBJ2-3; a weak D match, TRBD2 (5 bases). Germline V gene lookup returns CDR1 MNHEY and CDR2 SVGEGT. Trimming removed 5 bases from V and 8 bases from J, with 23 bases in between. The CDR3 extends over 16 amino acids.